The sample holds one count of the clone carrying this T cell receptor beta chain. Its specificity is not known. Using immunoSEQ multiplex PCR, the repertoire was profiled, and TCRdb retains in-frame clones only, with some absent. The data hold 200,000 to 300,000 clones, with approximately 90% observed a single time. Specified treatment: some 20 received Ad26.COV2.S at low or high dose, single or two shots; roughly five received placebo; per-sample allocation not given. At day 63 after the first vaccine or placebo injection, samples were drawn. Within Boston, the person who donated was an adult of 18-55 years. This CDR3 is built from 14 residues. The ends lost 7 bases at V and 3 bases at J; junction bases unmatched: 5. Germline values: CDR1 SGHRS, CDR2 YFSETQ. These data are taken from a study of Ad26.COV2.S vaccination and SARS-CoV-2 variants. On the study more broadly: The Ad26.COV2.S arm of the COV1001 trial was where the donor was placed. Study-wide findings and caveats: Vaccine recipients had higher spike-specific TCR breadth than placebo recipients. Reported post-vaccination CD8+ and CD4+ T cell responses to spike showed substantial breadth.

The chain links TRBV5-1 to TRBJ1-1; 11 bases align to TRBD1. This clonotype originated in a person aged 18-60 years who received the Ad26.COV2.S COVID-19 vaccine or a placebo. The sequencing here drew on peripheral blood, taken in a trial of Ad26.COV2.S vaccine versus placebo. The CDR3 here is CASGQGAEDTEAFF. Written as DNA, the CDR3 is TGCGCCAGCGGACAGGGGGCTGAGGACACTGAAGCTTTCTTT.